This TCR beta chain derives from a study of cytomegalovirus exposure and HLA in healthy donors. Points on this clone: The antigen is not known.

Study-wide results and limits: Later analysis identified a missense DCLRE1C variant that was linked to TCR beta V- and J-gene trimming. Per published accounts, TCR beta sequences correctly predicted the HLA-A and HLA-B alleles of most subjects.

Germline V CDR1 and CDR2: LNHDA, SQIVND (reference sequence). The CDR3 is made up of 14 amino acids. Trimming removed 4 bases from V and 5 bases from J; junction bases left unmatched: 3. Both 60 Vbeta primers and 13 Jbeta primers went into the PCR. Repertoires were generated with immunoSEQ multiplex PCR, while TCRdb's copy carries only in-frame clones and drops some. The data contain 200,000 or so clones, 70% to 80% of them singletons. The sample taken for sequencing was PBMCs. The clonotype originates from a girl aged 2 to 9 in good health and CMV-seronegative. This sequence joins TRBV19 and TRBJ2-1, with 9 bases lining up with TRBD2. The DNA of the CDR3 is TGTGCCAGTAGTAGCGGGGGGGCTCACAATGAGCAGTTCTTC. It yields the protein CASSSGGAHNEQFF.